The subject of this entry is one T cell receptor (beta chain). Its antigen is not known. The sample comes from a study of T cell responses to AZD1222 COVID-19 vaccine. Using immunoSEQ multiplex PCR, the repertoire was profiled, and TCRdb retains in-frame clones only, with some absent. Altogether 130,000 to 150,000 clones are present, 75% to 90% being singletons, with the ten largest covering around 1.6%. Overall study results and limits: Donors were mostly white British, more females; clonal diversity possibly underestimated.

The TCR comes from an adult in good health. The sample here was peripheral blood, taken on day 0 of AZD1222 vaccination.

CDR3 sequence reads: CASSPRWVQPQHF. CDR3 in DNA: TGTGCCAGCAGTCCCAGGTGGGTGCAGCCCCAGCATTTT. This sequence joins TRBV12-3 or TRBV12-4 and TRBJ1-5; no clear D. The CDR3 is made up of 13 amino acids. V was cut by 5 bases and J by 7 bases, with 12 bases left in between.